Below, 14 T cell receptor beta chains from the same sample are listed, as sequenced in a study of cytomegalovirus exposure and HLA in healthy donors. Both 60 Vbeta primers and 13 Jbeta primers went into the PCR. Produced via immunoSEQ multiplex PCR; TCRdb's table is partial and in-frame only. Of fewer than 130,000 clones in the sample, around 80% were seen once. Sequencing used PBMCs. The receptors were sampled from a man between 25 and 39 years old in good health and CMV-seropositive.

The chain couples TRBV7-9 to TRBJ1-3; 8 nucleotides match TRBD1. The CDR3 loop spans 14 amino acids. Germline V gene data show CDR1 as SEHNR and CDR2 as FQNEAQ (reference sequence). With V trimmed by 4 bases and J by 8 bases, 7 bases remained unmatched. The CDR3: CASSSDRGVDTIYF. The DNA of the CDR3 is TGTGCCAGCAGCTCCGACAGGGGTGTCGACACCATATATTTT.

The chain couples TRBV5-1 to TRBJ2-7; D is perhaps TRBD2 (6 bases). Between the trimmed V and J ends, which lost 1 base and 7 bases, there was a span of 18 bases. Germline V lookup: CDR1 SGHRS, CDR2 YFSETQ. There are 15 residues in the CDR3. CDR3 sequence (DNA): TGCGCCAGCAGCTTGTCGGTCGGAGGGTCCCTGGAGCAGTACTTC. Amino acid sequence: CASSLSVGGSLEQYF.

A few counts support this clone. The V and J genes are TRBV7-9 and TRBJ2-6; 7 nucleotides agree with TRBD1. V dropped 5 bases and J dropped 5; count of bases not matched to a gene: 12. Germline values: CDR1 SEHNR, CDR2 FQNEAQ (reference sequence). This CDR3 has 17 amino acids. CDR3 DNA: TGTGCCAGCAGCCTAACGGGACAGTGGGGTCGGGCCAACGTCCTGACTTTC. Translated, it gives CASSLTGQWGRANVLTF.

The chain couples TRBV11-2 to TRBJ2-5, with D possibly TRBD2 on 5 matching bases. The CDR3 contains 12 residues. Per the germline V gene, CDR1 is SGHAT and CDR2 is FQNNGV. V lost 5 bases and J 7 bases, leaving 11 bases between the germline ends. The CDR3 nucleotides are TGTGCCAGCAGCCGCGGGTTGGGGACCCAGTACTTC. Translated, it gives CASSRGLGTQYF.

V gene TRBV19 combines with J gene TRBJ2-7; 7 bases fit TRBD1. CDR3 length equals 15 residues. In germline, CDR1 is LNHDA, CDR2 SQIVND (reference sequence). V was clipped by 3 bases and J by 1 base; unmatched bases: 6. In DNA form, the CDR3 reads TGTGCCAGTAGTATTTCTGGGACAGAATCCTACGAGCAGTACTTC. Protein sequence: CASSISGTESYEQYF.

V usage is TRBV30 and J usage is TRBJ2-5, with 8 bases lining up with TRBD1. Germline loops: CDR1 GTSNPN, CDR2 SVGIG (reference sequence). The CDR3 is 15 residues long. V lost 5 bases and J lost 7; bases outside the gene matches: 15. The CDR3 nucleotides read TGTGCCTGGGGGGCCGTGGGGCAGGGGGCAGGGACCCAGTACTTC. It encodes CAWGAVGQGAGTQYF.

CDR3 sequence (DNA): TGTGCCAGCAGATTCGAGAAACACTACGAGCAGTACTTC. Amino acids: CASRFEKHYEQYF. The chain recombines TRBV6-6 with TRBJ2-5; D ambiguous. With the DNA end fitting TRBJ2-7 better, the J assignment may be wrong. Germline CDR1 is MNHNY and CDR2 is SVGAGI (reference sequence). The CDR3 extends over 13 amino acids.

The chain links TRBV5-8 to TRBJ1-2, with 9 bases aligning to TRBD1. V trimming: 3 bases; J trimming: 8 bases; junction bases outside the gene matches: 2. Germline V CDR1 and CDR2: SGHTS, YDEGEE. The length of the CDR3 is 12 residues. The chain's CDR3 is CASSWTGEGYTF. The CDR3 region has the DNA TGTGCCAGCAGCTGGACAGGGGAAGGCTACACCTTC.

In its sample, this clone was seen once. The V gene is TRBV7-6, the J gene TRBJ2-1, with 15 nucleotides matching TRBD2. CDR1 and CDR2 from the germline V gene are SGHVS and FNYEAQ. V lost 6 bases and J lost 4; bases outside the gene matches: 10. The CDR3 length is 18 residues. CDR3 DNA: TGTGCCAGCAGTCCCCGGACTAGCGGGGGGGGATCATACAATGAGCAGTTCTTC. Its protein is CASSPRTSGGGSYNEQFF.

Points on this clone: At one end the junction does not follow the germline gene, possibly because of a read error. This sequence joins TRBV5-8 and TRBJ2-1; 11 bases are a match to TRBD1. Germline CDR1 and CDR2: SGHTS and YDEGEE. This CDR3 spans 12 amino acids. The CDR3 DNA reads as TGTGCCAGCAGTTTGGGACAGGGGGGGTTTTTCTTC. Residues: CASSLGQGGFFF.

The chain links TRBV13 to TRBJ2-3; TRBD2 aligns across 7 bases. This CDR3 is built from 13 residues. The V gene's germline CDR1 is PRHDT and CDR2 FYEKMQ (reference sequence). The V and J ends lost 1 base and 6 bases, in that order; junction bases with no gene match: 1. CDR3 loop: CASSLVGGDTQYF. CDR3 in DNA: TGTGCCAGCAGCTTAGTCGGGGGGGATACGCAGTATTTT.

This CDR3 is CASSLKPPAGGSYNEQFF. In nucleotides, the CDR3 is TGCGCCAGCAGCTTGAAGCCCCCAGCGGGGGGTTCCTACAATGAGCAGTTCTTC. V and J are TRBV5-1 and TRBJ2-1, with 9 bases fitting TRBD2. The CDR3 runs to 18 residues. After removal of 1 base from V and 1 base from J, the junction contained 9 bases not matched to a gene. Germline V lookup: CDR1 SGHRS, CDR2 YFSETQ.

As DNA, the CDR3 is TGCGCCAGCAGCTCGTCGGGCACAGATACGCAGTATTTT. Protein: CASSSSGTDTQYF. The genes are TRBV5-1 and TRBJ2-3, with D hard to call. This CDR3 is built from 13 residues. The germline CDR1 and CDR2 sequences are SGHRS and YFSETQ. V lost 3 bases to trimming and J lost 1 base, with 6 bases between them.

CDR3 region: CASSISGQGFHEQYF. DNA of the CDR3: TGTGCCAGTAGTATTTCGGGACAGGGTTTTCACGAGCAGTACTTC. The gene calls are TRBV19 and TRBJ2-7; TRBD1 aligns across 9 bases. CDR1 is LNHDA and CDR2 is SQIVND in the germline V gene (reference sequence). Trimming at V came to 3 bases and at J to 5 bases, leaving 8 bases not matched to a gene. This CDR3 has 15 residues.